The 3 T cell receptor beta chains in this list originate from one sample, sequenced in a study of CD8 T cells in Susac syndrome. RNA totalling roughly 0.45 to 1 ug underwent reverse transcription with random hexamers. One entry per CDR3 protein, called by TCRdb with MiXCR from the immunoSEQ multiplex PCR reads. The sample comprises approximately 120,000 distinct CDR3 sequences, around 94% of which are singletons, and roughly 0.087% rests with the top ten. The sequenced sample consisted of CD4+ T cells from PBMCs. These receptors came from a human donor in good health.

V is TRBV6-2 or TRBV6-3 and J is TRBJ1-1; D is ambiguous. The length of the CDR3 is 13 residues. The germline CDR1 and CDR2 sequences are MNHEY and SVGEGT. The V gene lost 6 bases and the J gene lost 7 bases, with 15 bases spanning the gap. CDR3 sequence (DNA): TGTGCCAGCAGCCTTCCGAGGGCGGGTGAAGCTTTCTTT. Its translation: CASSLPRAGEAFF.

The chain is built from TRBV5-1 and TRBJ2-1; 9 bases fit TRBD1. Germline assignment: CDR1 SGHRS and CDR2 YFSETQ. CDR3 length: 15 residues. V lost 4 bases and J lost 6; bases outside the gene matches: 8. The CDR3 is CASSPGQGMGNEQFF. The CDR3 nucleotides read TGCGCCAGCAGCCCTGGACAGGGGATGGGCAATGAGCAGTTCTTC.

V and J are TRBV19 and TRBJ1-5, with unresolved D. The CDR3 is 14 residues long. CDR1 LNHDA and CDR2 SQIVND come from the germline V gene (reference sequence). The ends were cut back, 7 bases at V and 5 bases at J, with 15 bases in the middle. The CDR3 DNA sequence: TGTGCCAGTACACCTCCATCGGGGTATCAGCCCCAGCATTTT. Amino acid sequence: CASTPPSGYQPQHF.